A single T cell receptor beta chain is shown here with its context. Its antigen is currently not known. Base qualities were left out, and no much larger clone turns up one base away. This specimen belongs to a study of beta chain features in type 1 diabetes listed by TCRdb under 2018. Describing the broader study: Mean age, gender distribution, total cell number and subset yield were not different between patients and healthy donors. A total of 107,917,701 sorted cells were examined across all samples, and a strong correlation was observed between cell number per subset and RNA yield. The study compared the TCRB repertoires of sorted circulating CD4+ T cell subsets in recently diagnosed type 1 diabetes patients with those in matched healthy donors. Naive and central memory subsets were obtained from all 30 or so donors, but regulatory and stem cell-like memory subsets were isolated from only 8 patients and roughly 8 healthy donors. What the study reported, not specific to this receptor: Patients with type 1 diabetes made fewer insertions and deleted more nucleotides at VDJ recombination sites, implying thymic rearrangement abnormalities. Naive, central memory and regulatory TCRB repertoires appeared more similar among patients than among healthy donors. PCR might favor shorter templates, but patient and control samples were amplified and corrected together, so any skew would affect both groups equally. Because the HLA sub-analyses included only small numbers of individuals, any influence of HLA type on TCRB rearrangement was left unresolved. In all four CD4+ subsets, TCRB CDR3 length was moderately but significantly shorter in type 1 diabetes patients. Because cDNA rather than genomic DNA was sequenced, highly expressing activated cells could have been over-represented, although no difference in activation and CD3 levels was found between groups.

From each donor, a single peripheral blood sample of approximately 120 mL on average was drawn into heparinised tubes. A BD FACSAria II was used to sort naive, central memory, regulatory and stem cell-like memory CD4+ T cells with a panel that included CD45RO, CCR7, CD25, CD127, CD95 and CD27. Purity was above 95% for every sorted population. Right away, PBMCs were isolated by Lymphoprep density gradient centrifugation and were stained directly, with no culture step. So that batch effects would be minimized, each experiment stained and sorted samples in pairs, pairing one healthy donor with one patient. V is pared back by 0 bases and J by 3 bases, with 18 bases lying between the germline termini. The germline V gene (reference sequence) provides CDR1 GTSNPN and CDR2 SVGIG. The CDR3 numbers 17 residues from cysteine through phenylalanine. Only CDR3 DNA remains: 51 bases, in frame from the first base.

The entire amount of isolated RNA was reverse transcribed using the High Capacity cDNA Reverse Transcription Kit, so the sequenced TCRB transcripts were expressed ones. Deep immunoSEQ sequencing was applied to naive, central memory and regulatory T cell samples, giving an average of roughly 3.5 million total reads per sample. Sorted cells were lysed in RLT buffer and RNA was extracted with DNase-treated RNeasy Micro or Mini kits, depending on cell number. Each cell subset was processed separately to prevent cross-contamination, with patient and healthy donor samples processed together. The immunoSEQ multiplex PCR was used to amplify TCRB sequences from cDNA, yielding 87-bp fragments that span the CDR3 region. Amplicons were sequenced on the Illumina HiSeq platform. The study's own analysis went as follows. Synthetic template baselines were used to correct PCR bias computationally, reads within Hamming distance 2 were collapsed together, and singletons that could not be merged were discarded. Reads were aligned against IMGT to assign V, D and J genes, CDR3 length and insertions or deletions at six rearrangement sites. Within each subset, clonotype counts were normalized to sorted cell number, and only after that were true diversity and Gini coefficients computed with the tcR R package. The overlap coefficient, calculated on TCRB nucleotide sequences, was used to quantify repertoire sharing. As a proxy for the pre-selection repertoire, out-of-frame TCRB sequences from naive cells were analyzed. Drawn from immuneACCESS, this table holds only the in-frame rearrangements with V and J called that TCRdb kept. Clones are partly lost; checked studies trace under half to an unresolved V gene and leave the rest unexplained. V, J and clone size were drawn from that table, and D and trimming were deduced from the DNA. The sample table records a few hundred thousand clones; approximately 24% of these occur just once. The biggest ten clones account for around 0.012% of the sample.

This TCR was recovered from a woman aged 30 to 39 with type 1 diabetes. This sequence uses TRBV30 and TRBJ2-1; confidence is insufficient to name the D gene. The sample taken for sequencing was naive CD4+ T cells from blood. The cell subset or site label for this specimen denotes: true naive CD4+ T cells. Here the CDR3 is given as CAWSVSSGRPNYNEQFF. The DNA reads TGTGCCTGGAGTGTATCCTCCGGCAGGCCCAACTACAATGAGCAGTTCTTC.